A single sample gave rise to the 5 T cell receptor beta chains below, sequenced in a study of cytomegalovirus exposure and HLA in healthy donors. Primers for the PCR totalled 60 Vbeta and 13 Jbeta. Generated by immunoSEQ multiplex PCR, the TCRdb table keeps only in-frame clones and is missing some. The sample carries tens of thousands of clones, roughly 8.2% recorded once. Sequencing was done on a sample of PBMCs. The receptors stem from a man aged 50-59 years in good health and CMV-seronegative.

This clone has a handful of counts. The chain joins TRBV5-4 to TRBJ2-1, with 7 bases identical to TRBD1. From germline, CDR1 is SGHNT and CDR2 YYREEE (reference sequence). J lost 6 bases, V lost 4 bases, and 4 bases had no gene match. This CDR3 region has 13 residues. CDR3 DNA: TGTGCCAGCAGCCCAGACAGGGCCAATGAGCAGTTCTTC. Translating gives CASSPDRANEQFF.

This clone has more than one count but fewer than ten. The junction departs from the called germline gene at one end, perhaps through a read error. The chain has TRBV7-2 and TRBJ1-5; possibly TRBD1 for D (6 bases). This CDR3 spans 15 amino acids. Germline V gives CDR1 SGHTA, CDR2 FQGNSA. For the CDR3, the DNA is TGTGCCAGCGCCCCAACAGGGTATAGCAAGCAGCCCCAGCATTTT. Protein product: CASAPTGYSKQPQHF.

This clone has just a few counts. The rearrangement links TRBV19 to TRBJ2-7; D is possibly TRBD1 (6 bases). The CDR3 loop spans 15 amino acids. Germline V gene sequence: CDR1 LNHDA, CDR2 SQIVND (reference sequence). With 6 bases removed from V and 3 bases from J, the gap between germline ends came to 18 bases. The CDR3 region is CASRPTGRVDYEQYF. For the CDR3, the DNA is TGTGCCAGTAGACCAACAGGGCGAGTGGACTACGAGCAGTACTTC.

This clone showed up just a few times. The rearrangement links TRBV4-3 to TRBJ2-7; 7 nucleotides agree with TRBD1. V shed 3 bases, J shed 3 bases, and the junction held 8 bases outside the gene matches. Germline V gives CDR1 LGHNA, CDR2 YSLEER. This CDR3 has 15 residues. The CDR3 bases are TGCGCCAGCAGCCAGCTTATCGGGACAGACTACGAGCAGTACTTC. Translation gives CASSQLIGTDYEQYF.

This rearrangement joins TRBV2 to TRBJ1-2, with D possibly TRBD1 on 6 matching bases. The ends were cut back, 4 bases at V and 4 bases at J, with 13 bases in the middle. Germline V lookup: CDR1 SNHLY, CDR2 FYNNEI. This CDR3 contains 14 residues. The CDR3 nucleotides read TGTGCCAGCAGTGGAAACAGGGATGGCTATGGCTACACCTTC. Residues: CASSGNRDGYGYTF.